Below, 31 T cell receptor beta chains from the same sample are listed, as sequenced in a study of Ad26.COV2.S vaccination and SARS-CoV-2 variants. Sequenced by immunoSEQ multiplex PCR; TCRdb stores in-frame clones only, minus some. The sample lists tens of thousands of clones; under 90% were seen once. The sample was peripheral blood, taken after recovery from COVID-19. The receptors shown here come from a human donor who had recovered from COVID-19.

The chain recombines TRBV19 with TRBJ2-1; no clear D gene. Germline CDR1 is LNHDA and CDR2 is SQIVND (reference sequence). Trimming took off 1 base at V and 7 bases at J, with 8 bases between the two ends. CDR3 length equals 13 residues. This CDR3 is CASSIGGRNEQFF. In DNA form, the CDR3 reads TGTGCCAGTAGTATAGGTGGCAGGAATGAGCAGTTCTTC.

This clone was seen many times. The chain employs TRBV2 and TRBJ2-7, with 10 bases aligning to TRBD2. The junction had 3 bases not matched to a gene; V was cut back by 9 bases and J by 1 base. The CDR3 spans 13 residues. Germline V gives CDR1 SNHLY, CDR2 FYNNEI. The CDR3 sequence: CASGLAESYEQYF. In nucleotides, the CDR3 is TGTGCCAGTGGACTAGCGGAATCCTACGAGCAGTACTTC.

This clone was detected only once. The chain recombines TRBV5-1 with TRBJ2-1, with 7 positions matching TRBD1. The CDR3 is 15 residues long. Looked up from germline, CDR1 is SGHRS and CDR2 is YFSETQ. V trimming: 4 bases; J trimming: 4 bases; junction bases outside the gene matches: 8. The CDR3 DNA reads TGCGCCAGCAGCCCCCTGGGACAGCCTTACAATGAGCAGTTCTTC. This codes for CASSPLGQPYNEQFF.

Regarding this clone: Additional DNA sequences in this sample encode the identical CDR3. The chain has TRBV9 and TRBJ1-3; D ambiguous. The CDR3 loop spans 15 amino acids. Germline CDR1 reads SGDLS; CDR2 reads YYNGEE. Trimming pared 0 bases from V and 4 bases from J, leaving 11 bases between. CDR3 sequence: CASSVVGGSGNTIYF. The CDR3 nucleotides read TGTGCCAGCAGCGTAGTGGGAGGGAGCGGAAACACCATATATTTT.

Here the CDR3 reads CASSLAMFPGTGETQYF. As DNA, the CDR3 is TGCGCCAGCAGCTTGGCCATGTTTCCAGGGACTGGGGAGACCCAGTACTTC. This rearrangement joins TRBV5-1 to TRBJ2-5, with D perhaps TRBD2 (6 bases). This CDR3 spans 17 amino acids. Germline loops: CDR1 SGHRS, CDR2 YFSETQ. V was trimmed by 0 bases and J by 5 bases, leaving 20 bases between them.

This clone was detected only once. The gene calls are TRBV5-1 and TRBJ1-4; D not resolved. The germline gives CDR1 SGHRS, CDR2 YFSETQ. The V end was cut by 0 bases, the J end by 4 bases, with 4 bases between. This CDR3 region has 13 residues. CDR3 sequence reads: CASSLAVNEKLFF. CDR3 sequence (DNA): TGCGCCAGCAGCTTGGCGGTTAATGAAAAACTGTTTTTT.

The chain employs TRBV19 and TRBJ1-5; 7 bases map to TRBD1. V was clipped by 5 bases and J by 4 bases; unmatched bases: 11. The CDR3 has 16 amino acids. Germline assignment: CDR1 LNHDA and CDR2 SQIVND (reference sequence). CDR3 protein: CASSPLGQRGNQPQHF. The CDR3 DNA follows: TGTGCCAGTAGTCCCTTGGGACAGAGGGGGAATCAGCCCCAGCATTTT.

The chain couples TRBV5-6 to TRBJ2-5, with 7 bases fitting TRBD1. The CDR3 runs to 15 residues. Losses at the gene ends were 3 bases for V and 1 base for J; bases not matched to a gene: 6. Per germline, CDR1 SGHDT and CDR2 YYEEEE. CDR3 sequence: CASSSGTATQETQYF. CDR3 nucleotides: TGTGCCAGCAGCTCAGGGACAGCAACCCAAGAGACCCAGTACTTC.

CDR3 bases: TGTGCCAGCAGCTTAGTGGCGGGACGGTACAATGAGCAGTTCTTC. This codes for CASSLVAGRYNEQFF. This chain uses TRBV7-9 with TRBJ2-1, with a possible D match to TRBD2 (6 bases). The CDR3 has 15 amino acids. CDR1 is SEHNR and CDR2 is FQNEAQ in the germline V gene (reference sequence). V lost 1 base, J lost 4 bases, and 11 bases lay in between. The variable domain in full, with the rest retrieved from reference TRBV7-9 and TRBJ2-1, is DTGVSQNPRHKITKRGQNVTFRCDPISEHNRLYWYRQTLGQGPEFLTYFQNEAQLEKSRLLSDRFSAERPKGSFSTLEIQRTEQGDSAMYLCASSLVAGRYNEQFFGPGTRLTVL.

The CDR3 nucleotides read TGTGCCAGCAGCCCCGGACAGGCCTACGAGCAGTACTTC. It yields the protein CASSPGQAYEQYF. This chain connects TRBV27 to TRBJ2-7; TRBD1 aligns across 7 bases. CDR3 length equals 13 residues. CDR1 MNHEY and CDR2 SMNVEV come from the germline V gene (reference sequence). V was pared by 6 bases and J by 2 bases, with 4 bases of the junction left unmatched.

The chain has TRBV4-3 and TRBJ2-7, with 12 positions matching TRBD2. V was clipped by 4 bases and J by 1 base; unmatched bases: 5. CDR3 length: 16 residues. CDR1 and CDR2 from the germline V gene are LGHNA and YSLEER. CDR3 sequence reads: CASSRTLAGGSYEQYF. The CDR3, as DNA: TGCGCCAGCAGCCGCACCCTAGCGGGAGGGTCCTACGAGCAGTACTTC.

The chain couples TRBV4-2 to TRBJ2-7; the match to TRBD1 covers 7 bases. J was trimmed by 2 bases and V by 3 bases; bases with no gene match: 4. Germline CDR1 is LGHNA and CDR2 is YNFKEQ. The CDR3 runs to 14 residues. CDR3 DNA sequence: TGTGCCAGCAGCCAGGGACAGTGGGCCTACGAGCAGTACTTC. Amino acids: CASSQGQWAYEQYF.

This chain links TRBV4-3 with TRBJ2-6; 8 bases are a match to TRBD1. CDR1 is LGHNA, CDR2 YSLEER, per germline. V was pared by 2 bases and J by 0 bases, with 3 bases of the junction left unmatched. This CDR3 has 17 residues. This CDR3 is CASSQNTGGSGANVLTF. CDR3 nucleotides: TGCGCCAGCAGCCAAAATACAGGGGGCTCTGGGGCCAACGTCCTGACTTTC.

This clone was found many times. This sequence joins TRBV5-4 and TRBJ2-1; TRBD2 matches at 12 bases. In germline, CDR1 is SGHNT, CDR2 YYREEE (reference sequence). Trimming took 4 bases from V and 7 from J; bases not matched to a gene: 15. The CDR3 consists of 18 residues. The DNA for the CDR3 is TGTGCCAGCAGCCCGAAGACTAGCGGGAGCGGGAAAGGGAATGAGCAGTTCTTC. It encodes CASSPKTSGSGKGNEQFF. The whole variable domain, filled in from reference TRBV5-4 and TRBJ2-1, reads ETGVTQSPTHLIKTRGQQVTLRCSSQSGHNTVSWYQQALGQGPQFIFQYYREEENGRGNFPPRFSGLQFPNYSSELNVNALELDDSALYLCASSPKTSGSGKGNEQFFGPGTRLTVL.

This clone has a handful of counts. The J gene is TRBJ1-1, the V gene TRBV12-3 or TRBV12-4, with D unresolved. The CDR3 has 13 amino acids. The V and J ends lost 6 bases and 1 base respectively, with 9 bases between them. CDR3 DNA: TGTGCCAGCAGCCCGGGCAGGAACACTGAAGCTTTCTTT. It specifies CASSPGRNTEAFF.

This clone was seen a few times. This sequence joins TRBV9 and TRBJ2-3; 14 nucleotides agree with TRBD2. The CDR3 contains 16 residues. Trimming removed 1 base from V and 7 bases from J; junction bases left unmatched: 5. The germline gives CDR1 SGDLS, CDR2 YYNGEE. The CDR3 DNA sequence: TGTGCCAGCAGCGTACCGACTAGCGGGGGGGAATATACGCAGTATTTT. Its translation: CASSVPTSGGEYTQYF.

The chain links TRBV24-1 to TRBJ2-6, with D perhaps matching TRBD1 (5 bases). V was clipped by 5 bases and J by 3 bases, with 10 bases between them. Germline loops: CDR1 KGHDR, CDR2 SFDVKD. This CDR3 contains 15 residues. In DNA form, the CDR3 reads TGTGCCACCAGTGGCAGGGTAGTTGGGGCCAACGTCCTGACTTTC. Protein: CATSGRVVGANVLTF.

This clone was seen a few times. The rearrangement joins TRBV18 to TRBJ1-1; TRBD1 is a possible D gene (6 bases). Trimming left V 6 bases short and J 0 bases short, with 11 bases between. Germline CDR1 and CDR2: KGHSH and LQKENI. The CDR3 consists of 14 residues. The CDR3 loop is CASSGQQVNTEAFF. The DNA for the CDR3 is TGTGCCAGCTCTGGACAGCAGGTGAACACTGAAGCTTTCTTT.

V usage is TRBV18 and J usage is TRBJ1-1; D perhaps matches TRBD1 (5 bases). This CDR3 has 12 residues. Germline V gives CDR1 KGHSH, CDR2 LQKENI. V was shortened by 8 bases and J by 3 bases, with 10 bases between the two germline ends. CDR3 region: CASTTRDTEAFF. CDR3 coding DNA: TGTGCCAGCACCACCAGGGACACTGAAGCTTTCTTT.

The chain joins TRBV9 to TRBJ2-7; 10 bases align to TRBD2. Losses at the gene ends were 0 bases for V and 5 bases for J; bases not matched to a gene: 5. This CDR3 is built from 15 residues. Germline loops: CDR1 SGDLS, CDR2 YYNGEE. CDR3 protein: CASSVVAGGRHEQYF. CDR3 bases: TGTGCCAGCAGCGTAGTAGCGGGAGGTCGCCACGAGCAGTACTTC.

This clone was found a few times. J is TRBJ2-4 and V is TRBV24-1; either TRBD1 or TRBD2 may supply D (6 bases each). V shed 8 bases and J shed 6 bases, with 19 bases lying between them. Germline CDR1 reads KGHDR; CDR2 reads SFDVKD. The CDR3 extends over 15 amino acids. The CDR3: CATNTLGGPVNIQYF. DNA for the CDR3: TGTGCCACCAATACATTAGGGGGGCCAGTAAACATTCAGTACTTC.

The genes are TRBV3-1 (or the pseudogene TRBV3-2) and TRBJ2-1; D may be TRBD2 (6 bases). The CDR3 spans 15 residues. The V gene lost 3 bases and the J gene lost 4 bases, with 13 bases spanning the gap. Germline lookup yields CDR1 LGHDT and CDR2 YNNKEL (reference sequence). CDR3 DNA sequence: TGTGCCAGCAGCCAGCTCCTCGGGACTTACAATGAGCAGTTCTTC. It encodes CASSQLLGTYNEQFF.

The chain couples TRBV28 to TRBJ1-6; 11 bases fit TRBD1. CDR1 is MDHEN, CDR2 SYDVKM, per germline. The V gene end was trimmed by 2 bases and the J gene end by 8 bases; junction bases not matched to a gene: 5. The CDR3 consists of 16 residues. CDR3 sequence (DNA): TGTGCCAGCAGTTTACCCCCGGGACAGGGGGATTCACCCCTCCACTTT. Its translation: CASSLPPGQGDSPLHF.

This chain connects TRBV6-2 or TRBV6-3 to TRBJ2-1; 7 bases map to TRBD1. V was clipped by 6 bases and J by 5 bases; unmatched bases: 10. The CDR3 is 15 residues long. Germline assignment: CDR1 MNHEY and CDR2 SVGEGT. In DNA form, the CDR3 reads TGTGCCAGCAGCCCCACCGACAGGGAGAACAATGAGCAGTTCTTC. This encodes CASSPTDRENNEQFF.

The V gene is TRBV3-1 (or the pseudogene TRBV3-2), the J gene TRBJ2-6, with D uncertain. CDR1 LGHDT and CDR2 YNNKEL come from the germline V gene (reference sequence). The CDR3 consists of 14 residues. V lost 2 bases to trimming and J lost 0 bases, with 2 bases between them. CDR3 in amino acids: CASSQPSGANVLTF. CDR3 nucleotides: TGTGCCAGCAGCCAACCCTCTGGGGCCAACGTCCTGACTTTC.

The chain recombines TRBV13 with TRBJ2-7, with D perhaps TRBD1 or TRBD2 (5 bases each). This CDR3 comprises 15 residues. Trimming removed 2 bases at V and 2 bases at J, with 13 bases between. In germline, CDR1 is PRHDT, CDR2 FYEKMQ (reference sequence). The CDR3 spells CASSLSGPPTYEQYF. DNA of the CDR3: TGTGCCAGCAGCTTATCGGGGCCACCAACCTACGAGCAGTACTTC.

The rearrangement joins TRBV9 to TRBJ2-1; no clear D gene. This CDR3 has 11 residues. The germline CDR1 and CDR2 sequences are SGDLS and YYNGEE. V was trimmed by 0 bases and J by 10 bases, leaving 5 bases between them. DNA of the CDR3: TGTGCCAGCAGCGTAGGCTGGGAGCAGTTCTTC. Translated: CASSVGWEQFF.

This clone was seen ten or more times. The chain combines TRBV29-1 with TRBJ1-2; the D is unclear. The CDR3 runs to 11 residues. CDR1 is SQVTM and CDR2 is ANQGSEA in the germline V gene. Trimming took off 7 bases at V and 5 bases at J, with 11 bases between the two ends. The CDR3 loop is CSALGVYGYTF. CDR3 coding DNA: TGCAGCGCCTTGGGAGTATATGGCTACACCTTC. The complete variable domain, with remaining parts taken from reference TRBV29-1 and TRBJ1-2, reads SAVISQKPSRDICQRGTSLTIQCQVDSQVTMMFWYRQQPGQSLTLIATANQGSEATYESGFVIDKFPISRPNLTFSTLTVSNMSPEDSSIYLCSALGVYGYTFGSGTRLTVV.

This sequence joins TRBV5-3 and TRBJ2-5; no reliable D call. TRBV5-3 is assigned to the ORF class and has an uncertain function. The CDR3 totals 17 residues. V dropped 0 bases and J dropped 0 bases, with 15 bases sitting between them. In DNA form, the CDR3 reads TGTGCCAGAAGCTTGGCTTTGACCACAAAGTACCAAGAGACCCAGTACTTC. Its translation: CARSLALTTKYQETQYF.

The rearrangement joins TRBV7-9 to TRBJ2-5, with 8 bases aligning to TRBD1. Germline assignment: CDR1 SEHNR and CDR2 FQNEAQ (reference sequence). The junction had 9 bases not matched to a gene; V was cut back by 8 bases and J by 1 base. The CDR3 is 15 residues long. Here the CDR3 DNA reads TGTGCCAGCGGGGGGACAGGCGAATCCCAAGAGACCCAGTACTTC. The encoded protein is CASGGTGESQETQYF.

The rearrangement links TRBV27 to TRBJ2-1; 10 nucleotides line up with TRBD2. CDR1 is MNHEY, CDR2 SMNVEV, per germline (reference sequence). After removal of 7 bases from V and 10 bases from J, the junction contained 19 bases not matched to a gene. This CDR3 region has 17 residues. CDR3 sequence (DNA): TGTGCCAGCAACCCGGCAAGAAGCGGGAGGGGCCTGGGGGAGCAGTTCTTC. This codes for CASNPARSGRGLGEQFF.